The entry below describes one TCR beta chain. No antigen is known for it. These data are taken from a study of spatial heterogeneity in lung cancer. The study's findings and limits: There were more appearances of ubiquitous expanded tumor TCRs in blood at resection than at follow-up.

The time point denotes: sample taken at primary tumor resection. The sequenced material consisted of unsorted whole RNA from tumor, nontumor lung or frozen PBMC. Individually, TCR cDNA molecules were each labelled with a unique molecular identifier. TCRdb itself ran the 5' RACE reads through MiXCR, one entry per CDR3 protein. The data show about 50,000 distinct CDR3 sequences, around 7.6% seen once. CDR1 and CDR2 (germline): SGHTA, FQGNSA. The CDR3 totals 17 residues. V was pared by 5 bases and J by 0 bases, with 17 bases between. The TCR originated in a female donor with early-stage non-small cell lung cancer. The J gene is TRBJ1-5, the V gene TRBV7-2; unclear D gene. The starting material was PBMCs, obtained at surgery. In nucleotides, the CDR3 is TGTGCCAGCAGCCCTAGTAGTGTCCGGCCTAGCAATCAGCCCCAGCATTTT. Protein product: CASSPSSVRPSNQPQHF.